This TCR beta chain derives from a study of T cells in Graves' hyperthyroidism and ophthalmopathy (dated by TCRdb to between 2018 and 2021). General notes on the study: To identify distinguishing TCR V-J signatures, a discovery cohort of around 98 patients was used, comprising 40 to 45 with Graves' ophthalmopathy and approximately 57 with stable Graves' hyperthyroidism. Prospective prediction of ophthalmopathy was tested in an independent validation cohort consisting of fewer than 20 hyperthyroidism patients and some 15 patients who later progressed to ophthalmopathy. For training and testing, the 100 or so patients in the discovery cohort were randomly divided in a 7:3 ratio. Thyroid tissue and blood T-cell repertoires from several Graves' hyperthyroidism patients were also compared in the study. After sampling, hyperthyroidism patients received methimazole starting at 30 mg daily, and ophthalmopathy patients received high-dose intravenous methylprednisolone. The paper reports TCR Vbeta CDR3 sequencing of some 140 peripheral blood samples: approximately 41 ophthalmopathy, about 75 hyperthyroidism and 17 progressor patients. Summary of the overall study and its limitations: Sample size was not statistically predetermined, and blinding of investigators to group allocation was not performed. Most expanded thyroid clonotypes (frequency above 0.001) were also found in blood, which suggests that blood repertoires may mirror thyroid immune responses. In validation, the model predicted progression to ophthalmopathy with approximately 71% sensitivity and roughly 72% specificity, a median of 6.5 months before onset. A model built on a 13 V-J signature distinguished ophthalmopathy from stable hyperthyroidism, reaching roughly 88% sensitivity and about 81% specificity in cross-validation and 80%/75% in testing.

CDR1 is given as DFQATT and CDR2 as SNEGSKA, both from the germline V gene (reference sequence). V is pared back by 1 base and J by 2 bases, with 14 bases lying between the germline termini. From the cysteine through the phenylalanine, the CDR3 covers 15 amino acids. This entry keeps only the CDR3 DNA: 45 bases, framed from base 1. Exclusion was applied to patients with uncontrolled infections, other autoimmune diseases, pregnancy or lactation. Clinical symptoms, serum thyroxine and TRAb, thyroid ultrasound, and orbital computed tomography formed the basis for the diagnoses. Total RNA was extracted using Trizol reagent, and RNA quality was assessed on an Agilent 2100 Bioanalyzer. The TCR beta CDR3 regions were amplified from the RNA transcripts. A first-round RT-PCR of the TCR CDR3 used the HTBI primer set with the Qiagen OneStep RT-PCR kit. The libraries were constructed in a second round of multiplex PCR and then size-selected and purified. Paired-end sequencing of the libraries was performed with 100 bp reads on an Illumina HiSeq2000. The paper's data handling went like this. Raw data were processed with SOAPnuke, discarding reads with adapters, uncalled bases, mean Phred below 15, or no exact constant-primer or identifier match. High-quality paired reads were merged with COPE v1.2.5, and unique nucleotide sequences were defined as clonotypes. MiTCR v1.1 was used to align clonotypes to the IMGT TRBV, TRBD and TRBJ reference segments. Analysis was restricted to V-J combinations with a frequency above 0.0001, which covered about 99% of repertoires. The TCS score was defined as F50 (clonal expansion) divided by E x V (chaos), with BLOSUM62-based TCRdist calculated between CDR3 peptides within each V-J. Welch's t-statistics and random forest reduced 514 V-J features to some 14, which were used in a naive Bayes classifier (R e1071). The similarity between thyroid and blood repertoires was quantified using the Morisita-Horn index. TCRdb passed the public sequencing reads through fastp at Q25 and MiXCR, retaining productive beta sequences. A single entry per CDR3 protein holds the most common genes and DNA from its merged rows. The V and J calls were not made by the authors but by TCRdb's processing. Here the sample has 550,000 to 700,000 distinct CDR3 sequences; about half occur a single time. The ten biggest clones cover under 20% of the sample.

Comments on this clonotype: Its antigen is unknown. No base quality information exists; no much larger clone differs at one position.

Sequencing input: peripheral blood or thyroid tissue (not recorded which). The chain links TRBV20-1 with TRBJ1-1, and possibly TRBD1, on 5 matching bases. This sequence was found in an adult woman with Graves' disease, either hyperthyroidism or ophthalmopathy (not recorded which). The CDR3 reads as follows: CSARVWAGRNTEAFF. The nucleotide sequence is given as TGCAGTGCTAGAGTATGGGCAGGGCGAAACACTGAAGCTTTCTTT.